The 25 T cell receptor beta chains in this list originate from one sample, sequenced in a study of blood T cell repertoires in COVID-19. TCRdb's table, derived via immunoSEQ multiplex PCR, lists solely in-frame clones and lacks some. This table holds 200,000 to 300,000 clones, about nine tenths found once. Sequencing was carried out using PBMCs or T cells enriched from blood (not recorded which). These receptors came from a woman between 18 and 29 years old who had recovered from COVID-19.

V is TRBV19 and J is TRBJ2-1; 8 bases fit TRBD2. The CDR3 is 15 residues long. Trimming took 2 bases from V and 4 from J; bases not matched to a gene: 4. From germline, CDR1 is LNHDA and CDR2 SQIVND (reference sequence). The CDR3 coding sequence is TGTGCCAGTAGTATATTAGCGGGGCTTTACAATGAGCAGTTCTTC. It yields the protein CASSILAGLYNEQFF.

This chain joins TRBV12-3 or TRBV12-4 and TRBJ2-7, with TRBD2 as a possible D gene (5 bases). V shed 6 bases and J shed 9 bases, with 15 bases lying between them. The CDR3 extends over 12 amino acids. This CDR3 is CASSVGLVRQYF. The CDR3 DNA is TGTGCCAGCAGCGTCGGACTGGTCAGGCAGTACTTC.

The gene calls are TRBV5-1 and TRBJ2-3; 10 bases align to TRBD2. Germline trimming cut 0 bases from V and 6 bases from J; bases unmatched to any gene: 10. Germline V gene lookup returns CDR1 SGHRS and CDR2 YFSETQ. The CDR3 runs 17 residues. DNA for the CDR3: TGCGCCAGCAGCTTGGGGGAAAGCGGGAGGGCCATCGATACGCAGTATTTT. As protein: CASSLGESGRAIDTQYF.

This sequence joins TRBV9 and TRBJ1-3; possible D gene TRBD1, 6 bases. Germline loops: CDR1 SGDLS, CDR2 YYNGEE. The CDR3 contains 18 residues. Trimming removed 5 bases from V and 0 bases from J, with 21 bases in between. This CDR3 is CASSLEGDVPYSGNTIYF. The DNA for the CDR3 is TGTGCCAGCAGTCTAGAGGGGGACGTTCCGTACTCTGGAAACACCATATATTTT.

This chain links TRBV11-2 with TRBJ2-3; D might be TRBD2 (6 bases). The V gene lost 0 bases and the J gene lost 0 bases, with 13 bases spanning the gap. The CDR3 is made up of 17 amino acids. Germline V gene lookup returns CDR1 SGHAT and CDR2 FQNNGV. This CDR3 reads CASSLEGSGDSTDTQYF. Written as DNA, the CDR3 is TGTGCCAGCAGCTTAGAGGGTAGCGGAGATAGCACAGATACGCAGTATTTT.

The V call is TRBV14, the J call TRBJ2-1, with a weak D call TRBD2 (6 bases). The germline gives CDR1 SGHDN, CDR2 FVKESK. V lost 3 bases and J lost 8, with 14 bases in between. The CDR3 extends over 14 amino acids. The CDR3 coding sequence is TGTGCCAGCAGCCACGGGGGTGGTCCGGATGAGCAGTTCTTC. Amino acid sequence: CASSHGGGPDEQFF.

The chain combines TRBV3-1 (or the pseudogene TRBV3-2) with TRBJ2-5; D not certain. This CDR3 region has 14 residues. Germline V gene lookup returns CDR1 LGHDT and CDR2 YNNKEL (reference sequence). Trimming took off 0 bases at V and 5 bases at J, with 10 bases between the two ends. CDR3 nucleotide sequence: TGTGCCAGCAGCCAAGAAGGAGTTACTGAGACCCAGTACTTC. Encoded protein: CASSQEGVTETQYF.

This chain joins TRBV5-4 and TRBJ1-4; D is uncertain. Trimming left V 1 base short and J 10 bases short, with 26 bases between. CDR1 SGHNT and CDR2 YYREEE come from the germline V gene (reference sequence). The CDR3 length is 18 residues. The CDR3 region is CASSLFPKTPGKEGKLFF. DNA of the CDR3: TGTGCCAGCAGCTTGTTTCCGAAAACCCCCGGGAAAGAGGGAAAACTGTTTTTT. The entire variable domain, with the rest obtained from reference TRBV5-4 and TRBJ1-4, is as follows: ETGVTQSPTHLIKTRGQQVTLRCSSQSGHNTVSWYQQALGQGPQFIFQYYREEENGRGNFPPRFSGLQFPNYSSELNVNALELDDSALYLCASSLFPKTPGKEGKLFFGSGTQLSVL.

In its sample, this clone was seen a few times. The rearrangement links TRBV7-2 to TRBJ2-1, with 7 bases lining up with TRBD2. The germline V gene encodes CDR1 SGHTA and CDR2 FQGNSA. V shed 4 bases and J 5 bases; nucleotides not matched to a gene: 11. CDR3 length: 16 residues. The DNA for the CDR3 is TGTGCCAGCAGCTCCCATTGGGACGGGGGGAACAATGAGCAGTTCTTC. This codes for CASSSHWDGGNNEQFF.

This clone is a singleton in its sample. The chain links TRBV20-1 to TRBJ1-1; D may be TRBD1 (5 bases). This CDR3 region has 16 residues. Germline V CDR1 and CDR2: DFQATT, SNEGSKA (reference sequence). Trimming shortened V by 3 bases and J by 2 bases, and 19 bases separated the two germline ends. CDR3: CSASLLRGRGNTEAFF. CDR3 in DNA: TGCAGTGCTAGTCTCCTAAGGGGAAGGGGAAACACTGAAGCTTTCTTT.

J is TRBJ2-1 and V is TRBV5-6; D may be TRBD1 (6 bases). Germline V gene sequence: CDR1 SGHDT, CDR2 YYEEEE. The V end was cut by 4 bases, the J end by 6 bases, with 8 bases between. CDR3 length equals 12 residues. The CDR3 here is CASSQDSNEQFF. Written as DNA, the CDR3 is TGTGCCAGCAGCCAGGACAGCAATGAGCAGTTCTTC.

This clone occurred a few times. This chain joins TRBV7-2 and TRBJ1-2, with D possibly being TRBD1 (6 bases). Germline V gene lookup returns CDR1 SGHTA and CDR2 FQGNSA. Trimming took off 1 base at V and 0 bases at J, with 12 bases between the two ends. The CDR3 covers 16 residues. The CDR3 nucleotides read TGTGCCAGCAGCTTAGGAGGGACAAGATCTAACTATGGCTACACCTTC. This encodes CASSLGGTRSNYGYTF. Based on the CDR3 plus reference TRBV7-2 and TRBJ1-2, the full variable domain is GAGVSQSPSNKVTEKGKDVELRCDPISGHTALYWYRQSLGQGLEFLIYFQGNSAPDKSGLPSDRFSAERTGGSVSTLTIQRTQQEDSAVYLCASSLGGTRSNYGYTFGSGTRLTVV.

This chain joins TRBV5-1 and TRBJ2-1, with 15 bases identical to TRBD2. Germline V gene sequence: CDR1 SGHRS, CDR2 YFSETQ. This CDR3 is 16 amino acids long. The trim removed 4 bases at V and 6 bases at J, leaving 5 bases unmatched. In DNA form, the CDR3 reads TGCGCCAGCAGCAGCGGGACTAGCGGGAGGTCCAATGAGCAGTTCTTC. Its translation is CASSSGTSGRSNEQFF.

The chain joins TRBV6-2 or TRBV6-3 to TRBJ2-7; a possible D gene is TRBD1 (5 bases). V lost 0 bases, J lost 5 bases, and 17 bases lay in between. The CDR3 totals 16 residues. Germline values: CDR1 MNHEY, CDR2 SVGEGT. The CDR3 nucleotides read TGTGCCAGCAGTTACTCGACTCGCGCAGGGCTCCACGAGCAGTACTTC. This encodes CASSYSTRAGLHEQYF.

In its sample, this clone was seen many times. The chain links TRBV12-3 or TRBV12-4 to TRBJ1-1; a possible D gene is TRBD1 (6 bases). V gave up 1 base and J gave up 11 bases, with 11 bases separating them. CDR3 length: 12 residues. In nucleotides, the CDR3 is TGTGCCAGCAGTTTAGGGGCAGGGGACGCTTTCTTT. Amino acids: CASSLGAGDAFF.

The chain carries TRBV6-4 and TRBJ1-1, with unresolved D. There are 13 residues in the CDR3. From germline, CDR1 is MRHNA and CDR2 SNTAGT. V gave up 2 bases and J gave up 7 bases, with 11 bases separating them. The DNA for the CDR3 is TGTGCCAGCAGTGACAGAGGCAAAGGTGAAGCTTTCTTT. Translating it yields CASSDRGKGEAFF.

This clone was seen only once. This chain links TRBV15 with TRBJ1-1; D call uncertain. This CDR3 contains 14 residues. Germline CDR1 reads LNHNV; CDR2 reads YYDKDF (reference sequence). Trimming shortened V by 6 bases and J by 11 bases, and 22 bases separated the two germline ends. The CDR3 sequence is CATSIDRGPGQAFF. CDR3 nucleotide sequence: TGTGCCACCAGTATCGACCGGGGTCCCGGGCAGGCTTTCTTT.

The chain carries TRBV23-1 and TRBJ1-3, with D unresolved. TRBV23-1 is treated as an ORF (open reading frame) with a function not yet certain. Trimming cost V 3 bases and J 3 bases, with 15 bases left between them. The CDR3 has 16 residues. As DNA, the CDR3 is TGCGCCAGCAGTCACAAAGCTAGTAGGATTGGAAACACCATATATTTT. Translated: CASSHKASRIGNTIYF.

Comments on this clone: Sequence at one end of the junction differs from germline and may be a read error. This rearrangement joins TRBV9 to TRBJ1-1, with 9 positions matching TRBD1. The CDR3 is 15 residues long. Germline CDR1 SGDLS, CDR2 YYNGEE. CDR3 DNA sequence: TGTGCTAGCAGCGTAGAGGGACAGGGGAACACTGAAGCTTTCTTT. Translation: CASSVEGQGNTEAFF. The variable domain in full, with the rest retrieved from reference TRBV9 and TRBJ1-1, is DSGVTQTPKHLITATGQRVTLRCSPRSGDLSVYWYQQSLDQGLQFLIQYYNGEERAKGNILERFSAQQFPDLHSELNLSSLELGDSALYFCASSVEGQGNTEAFFGQGTRLTVV.

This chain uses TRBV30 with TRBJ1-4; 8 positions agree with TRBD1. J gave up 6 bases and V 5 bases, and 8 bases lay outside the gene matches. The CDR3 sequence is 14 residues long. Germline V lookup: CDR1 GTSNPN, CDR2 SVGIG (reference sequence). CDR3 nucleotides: TGTGCCTGGGGAATCCAGGGGGCGCATGAAAAACTGTTTTTT. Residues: CAWGIQGAHEKLFF.

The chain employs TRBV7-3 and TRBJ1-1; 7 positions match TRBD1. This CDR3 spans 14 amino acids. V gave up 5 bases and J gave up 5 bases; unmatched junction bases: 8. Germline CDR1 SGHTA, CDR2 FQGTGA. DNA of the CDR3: TGTGCCAGCAGCCTCAGGGGGGCAGGAACTGAAGCTTTCTTT. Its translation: CASSLRGAGTEAFF.

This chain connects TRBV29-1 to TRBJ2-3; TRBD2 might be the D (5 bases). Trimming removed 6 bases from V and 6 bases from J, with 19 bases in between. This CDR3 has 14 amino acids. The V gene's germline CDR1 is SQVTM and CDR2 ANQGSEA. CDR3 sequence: CSVELGLLRDTQYF. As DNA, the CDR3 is TGCAGCGTCGAACTAGGACTGCTAAGGGATACGCAGTATTTT.

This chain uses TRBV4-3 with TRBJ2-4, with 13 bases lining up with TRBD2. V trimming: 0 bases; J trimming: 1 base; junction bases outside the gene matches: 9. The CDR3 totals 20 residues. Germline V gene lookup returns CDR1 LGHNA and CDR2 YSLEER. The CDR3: CASSQEVLAGGPAAKNIQYF. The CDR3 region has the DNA TGCGCCAGCAGCCAAGAGGTACTAGCGGGGGGGCCGGCGGCCAAAAACATTCAGTACTTC.

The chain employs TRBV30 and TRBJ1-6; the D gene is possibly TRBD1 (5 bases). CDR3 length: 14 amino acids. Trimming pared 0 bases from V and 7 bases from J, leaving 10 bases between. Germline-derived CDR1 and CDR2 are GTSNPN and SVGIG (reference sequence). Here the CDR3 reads CAWSVRSGNSPLHF. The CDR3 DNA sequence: TGTGCCTGGAGTGTTCGGTCAGGGAATTCACCCCTCCACTTT.

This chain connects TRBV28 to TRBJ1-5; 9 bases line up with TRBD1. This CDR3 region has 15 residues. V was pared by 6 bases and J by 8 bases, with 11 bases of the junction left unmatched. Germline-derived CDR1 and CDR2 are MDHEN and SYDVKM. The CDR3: CASRTRTGVEEPQHF. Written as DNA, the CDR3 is TGTGCCAGCAGAACCCGGACAGGGGTCGAAGAGCCCCAGCATTTT. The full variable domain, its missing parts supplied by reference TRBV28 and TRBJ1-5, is DVKVTQSSRYLVKRTGEKVFLECVQDMDHENMFWYRQDPGLGLRLIYFSYDVKMKEKGDIPEGYSVSREKKERFSLILESASTNQTSMYLCASRTRTGVEEPQHFGDGTRLSIL.